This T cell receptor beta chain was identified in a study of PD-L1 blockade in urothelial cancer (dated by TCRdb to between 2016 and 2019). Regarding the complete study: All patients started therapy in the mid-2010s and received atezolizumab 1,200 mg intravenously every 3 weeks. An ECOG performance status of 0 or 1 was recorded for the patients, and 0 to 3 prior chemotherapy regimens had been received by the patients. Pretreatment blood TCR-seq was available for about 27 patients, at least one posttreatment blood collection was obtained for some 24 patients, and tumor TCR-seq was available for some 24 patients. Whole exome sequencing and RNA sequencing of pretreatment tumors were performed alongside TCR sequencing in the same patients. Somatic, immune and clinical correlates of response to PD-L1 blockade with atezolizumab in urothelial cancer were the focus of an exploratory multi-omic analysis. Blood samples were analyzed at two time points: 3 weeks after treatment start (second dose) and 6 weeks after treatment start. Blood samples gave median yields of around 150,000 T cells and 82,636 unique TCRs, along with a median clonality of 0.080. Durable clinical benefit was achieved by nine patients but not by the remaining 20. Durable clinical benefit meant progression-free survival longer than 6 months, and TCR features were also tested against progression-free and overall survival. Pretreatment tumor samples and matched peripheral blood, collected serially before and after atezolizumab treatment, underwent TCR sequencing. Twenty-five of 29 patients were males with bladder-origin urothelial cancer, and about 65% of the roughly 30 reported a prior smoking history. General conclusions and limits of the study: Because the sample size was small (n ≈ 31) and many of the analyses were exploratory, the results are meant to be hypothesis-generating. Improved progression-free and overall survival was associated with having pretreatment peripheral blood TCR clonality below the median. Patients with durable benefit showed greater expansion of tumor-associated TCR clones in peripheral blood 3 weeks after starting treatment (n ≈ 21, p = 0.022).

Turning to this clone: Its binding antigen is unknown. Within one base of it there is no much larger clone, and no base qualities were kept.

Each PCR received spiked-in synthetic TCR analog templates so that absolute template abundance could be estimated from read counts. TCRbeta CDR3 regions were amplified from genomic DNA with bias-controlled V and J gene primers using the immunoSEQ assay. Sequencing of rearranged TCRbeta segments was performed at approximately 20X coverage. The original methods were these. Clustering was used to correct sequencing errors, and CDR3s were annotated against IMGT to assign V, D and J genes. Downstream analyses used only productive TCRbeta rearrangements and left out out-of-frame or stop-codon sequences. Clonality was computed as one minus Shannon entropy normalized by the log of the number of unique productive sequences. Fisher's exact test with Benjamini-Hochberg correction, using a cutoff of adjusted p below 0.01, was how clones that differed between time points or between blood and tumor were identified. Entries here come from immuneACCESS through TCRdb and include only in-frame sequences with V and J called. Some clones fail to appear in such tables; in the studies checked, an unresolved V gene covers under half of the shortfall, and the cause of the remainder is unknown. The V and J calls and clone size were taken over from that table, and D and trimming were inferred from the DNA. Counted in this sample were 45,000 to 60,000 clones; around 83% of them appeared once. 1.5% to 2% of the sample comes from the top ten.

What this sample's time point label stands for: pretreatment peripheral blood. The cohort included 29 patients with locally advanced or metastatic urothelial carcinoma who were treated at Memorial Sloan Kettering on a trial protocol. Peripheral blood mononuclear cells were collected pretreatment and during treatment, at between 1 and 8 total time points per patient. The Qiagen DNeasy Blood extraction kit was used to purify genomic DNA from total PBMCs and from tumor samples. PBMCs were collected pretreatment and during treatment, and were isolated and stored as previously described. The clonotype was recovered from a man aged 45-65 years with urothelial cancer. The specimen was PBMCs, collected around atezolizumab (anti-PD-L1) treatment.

The nucleotides read TGTGCCAGTAGTATACAGCGGTTGTCTGAAGCTTTCTTT. The resulting protein is CASSIQRLSEAFF. The chain is assembled from TRBV19 and TRBJ1-1; the D gene is not confidently resolved. The V end loses 2 bases and the J end loses 6 bases, and a stretch of 10 bases separates them. Based on the germline V gene (reference sequence), the CDR1 and CDR2 sequences are LNHDA and SQIVND. Reading from cysteine to phenylalanine, the CDR3 counts 13 amino acids. The read is trimmed to its CDR3 DNA, 39 bases read in frame from base 1.